These 6 T cell receptor beta chains came from one sample sequenced in a study of beta chain features in type 1 diabetes. Of the isolated RNA, all was reverse transcribed, and so the sequenced material was expressed TCRB transcripts. Assay used: immunoSEQ multiplex PCR; TCRdb lists only in-frame clones, some missing. The profile shows hundreds of thousands of clones, around 15% of them singletons. Sequencing was done on a sample of naive CD4+ T cells from blood. The source of these receptors is a man between 18 and 29 years old in good health.

This clone was seen a few times. The chain employs TRBV7-3 and TRBJ2-2, with 7 bases aligning to TRBD1. Looked up from germline, CDR1 is SGHTA and CDR2 is FQGTGA. The CDR3 covers 16 residues. The V segment lost 6 bases and the J segment 2 bases; nucleotides outside the gene matches: 9. The CDR3 DNA sequence: TGTGCCAGCAGGCCAACCGGGACAGTCAACACCGGGGAGCTGTTTTTT. This sequence encodes CASRPTGTVNTGELFF.

This clone showed up just a few times. The chain uses TRBV10-3 and TRBJ1-2, with 10 bases fitting TRBD1. There are 13 residues in the CDR3. J lost 6 bases, V lost 8 bases, and 6 bases had no gene match. From germline, CDR1 is ENHRY and CDR2 SYGVKD. CDR3 sequence reads: CAIQPGQGNGYTF. As DNA, the CDR3 is TGTGCCATCCAACCGGGACAGGGGAATGGCTACACCTTC.

The chain uses TRBV2 and TRBJ2-1; 7 positions agree with TRBD1. Germline CDR1 reads SNHLY; CDR2 reads FYNNEI. V shed 4 bases and J 7 bases; nucleotides not matched to a gene: 7. The CDR3 runs to 14 residues. For the CDR3, the DNA is TGTGCCAGCAGTGGCCCGGGACAGTTAAATGAGCAGTTCTTC. Protein product: CASSGPGQLNEQFF.

The genes are TRBV5-1 and TRBJ2-7, with D hard to call. V gave up 7 bases and J gave up 1 base, with 24 bases separating them. The CDR3 spans 17 residues. From germline, CDR1 is SGHRS and CDR2 YFSETQ. CDR3 nucleotides: TGCGCCAGCCGGGTTGGAAGTCAGATGGGGTCTTCCTACGAGCAGTACTTC. Encoded protein: CASRVGSQMGSSYEQYF. The full variable domain, its missing parts supplied by reference TRBV5-1 and TRBJ2-7, is KAGVTQTPRYLIKTRGQQVTLSCSPISGHRSVSWYQQTPGQGLQFLFEYFSETQRNKGNFPGRFSGRQFSNSRSEMNVSTLELGDSALYLCASRVGSQMGSSYEQYFGPGTRLTVT.

This clone was detected only a few times. The chain combines TRBV7-9 with TRBJ2-2, with a weak D call TRBD1 (6 bases). Germline CDR1 reads SEHNR; CDR2 reads FQNEAQ (reference sequence). This CDR3 region has 17 residues. Trimming stripped 2 bases from V and 1 base from J, with 14 bases between. As DNA, the CDR3 is TGTGCCAGCAGCTTAATGACGGGACATAGGAACACCGGGGAGCTGTTTTTT. This codes for CASSLMTGHRNTGELFF.

The chain recombines TRBV7-3 with TRBJ2-1; 12 nucleotides line up with TRBD1. The V gene end was trimmed by 4 bases and the J gene end by 9 bases; junction bases not matched to a gene: 4. The germline V gene encodes CDR1 SGHTA and CDR2 FQGTGA. CDR3 length equals 14 residues. CDR3 loop: CASSSGQGASEQFF. The DNA of the CDR3 is TGTGCCAGCAGCTCGGGACAGGGGGCAAGTGAGCAGTTCTTC.